This TCR beta chain was identified in a study of CD4+ T cells in melanoma. Method: immunoSEQ multiplex PCR; TCRdb's copy keeps in-frame clones and lacks some. The sample holds some 9,500 clones, roughly 62% seen once. Sequenced material: cells from a culture (not recorded whether cultured in vitro). The sequence derives from a human donor with melanoma.

Here the CDR3 reads CASSFSLGQGYEQYF. In nucleotides, the CDR3 is TGTGCCAGCAGCTTTAGTTTAGGACAGGGCTACGAGCAGTACTTC. V usage is TRBV7-9 and J usage is TRBJ2-7; the match to TRBD1 covers 8 bases. The trim removed 3 bases at V and 3 bases at J, leaving 7 bases unmatched. The germline V gene has CDR1 SEHNR and CDR2 FQNEAQ (reference sequence). The CDR3 contains 15 residues.